This passage covers 5 T cell receptor beta chains from one sample sequenced in a study of blood T cell repertoires in COVID-19. This table comes from immunoSEQ multiplex PCR, and its TCRdb copy is limited to in-frame clones, with some not included. The table includes about 77,000 clones, about 88% detected once. The source material was peripheral blood. These receptors all stem from a woman aged 80 or older with active or convalescent COVID-19.

The J gene is TRBJ2-7, the V gene TRBV5-1; D is possibly TRBD1 (5 bases). CDR3 length equals 13 residues. Germline V CDR1 and CDR2: SGHRS, YFSETQ. V dropped 3 bases and J dropped 3 bases, with 10 bases sitting between them. The CDR3 is CASSYQGDYEQYF. The CDR3 DNA sequence: TGCGCCAGCAGCTACCAAGGGGACTACGAGCAGTACTTC.

The chain uses TRBV28 and TRBJ2-4, with D unresolved. The CDR3 is 16 residues long. V dropped 2 bases and J dropped 1 base, with 12 bases sitting between them. Germline-derived CDR1 and CDR2 are MDHEN and SYDVKM. In nucleotides, the CDR3 is TGTGCCAGCAGTTTAGCAGGTCAACTTGCCAAAAACATTCAGTACTTC. Protein sequence: CASSLAGQLAKNIQYF. Full variable domain (missing parts from reference TRBV28 and TRBJ2-4): DVKVTQSSRYLVKRTGEKVFLECVQDMDHENMFWYRQDPGLGLRLIYFSYDVKMKEKGDIPEGYSVSREKKERFSLILESASTNQTSMYLCASSLAGQLAKNIQYFGAGTRLSVL.

This clone was detected only once. This chain uses TRBV12-5 with TRBJ2-5; possibly TRBD2 for D (5 bases). Trimming pared 2 bases from V and 1 base from J, leaving 14 bases between. CDR1 is LGHNT and CDR2 is FRNRAP in the germline V gene. The CDR3 has 16 amino acids. CDR3 sequence reads: CASGLNSWGVQETQYF. Here the CDR3 DNA reads TGTGCTAGTGGTTTGAATTCCTGGGGAGTCCAAGAGACCCAGTACTTC.

CDR3: CASRGGRGKWGNTEAFF. DNA of the CDR3: TGTGCCAGCAGGGGCGGCAGGGGGAAGTGGGGAAACACTGAAGCTTTCTTT. The rearrangement joins TRBV28 to TRBJ1-1, with TRBD1 matching 7 bases. Germline lookup yields CDR1 MDHEN and CDR2 SYDVKM. The trim removed 6 bases at V and 2 bases at J, leaving 15 bases unmatched. This CDR3 has 17 residues.

V gene TRBV6-6 combines with J gene TRBJ1-2; tentatively, D is TRBD1 (5 bases). The length of the CDR3 is 15 residues. Germline V gene sequence: CDR1 MNHNY, CDR2 SVGAGI (reference sequence). V gave up 5 bases and J gave up 2 bases, with 15 bases separating them. CDR3 loop: CASSKDNHWNYGYTF. CDR3 in DNA: TGTGCCAGCAGTAAGGACAACCACTGGAACTATGGCTACACCTTC.